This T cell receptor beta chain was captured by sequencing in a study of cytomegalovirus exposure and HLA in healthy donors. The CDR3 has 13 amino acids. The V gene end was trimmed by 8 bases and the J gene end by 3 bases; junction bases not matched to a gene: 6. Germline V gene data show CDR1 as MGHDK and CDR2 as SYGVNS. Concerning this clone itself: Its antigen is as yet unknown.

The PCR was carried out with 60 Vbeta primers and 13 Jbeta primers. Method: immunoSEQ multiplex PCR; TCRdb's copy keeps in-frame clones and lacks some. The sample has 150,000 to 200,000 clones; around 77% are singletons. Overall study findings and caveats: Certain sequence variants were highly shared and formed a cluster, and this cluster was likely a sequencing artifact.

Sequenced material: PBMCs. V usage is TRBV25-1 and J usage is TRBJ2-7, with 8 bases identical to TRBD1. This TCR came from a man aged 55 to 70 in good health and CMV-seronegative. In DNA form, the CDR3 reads TGTGCCAGCTCCCAGGGGGCGCGCTACGAGCAGTACTTC. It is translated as CASSQGARYEQYF.